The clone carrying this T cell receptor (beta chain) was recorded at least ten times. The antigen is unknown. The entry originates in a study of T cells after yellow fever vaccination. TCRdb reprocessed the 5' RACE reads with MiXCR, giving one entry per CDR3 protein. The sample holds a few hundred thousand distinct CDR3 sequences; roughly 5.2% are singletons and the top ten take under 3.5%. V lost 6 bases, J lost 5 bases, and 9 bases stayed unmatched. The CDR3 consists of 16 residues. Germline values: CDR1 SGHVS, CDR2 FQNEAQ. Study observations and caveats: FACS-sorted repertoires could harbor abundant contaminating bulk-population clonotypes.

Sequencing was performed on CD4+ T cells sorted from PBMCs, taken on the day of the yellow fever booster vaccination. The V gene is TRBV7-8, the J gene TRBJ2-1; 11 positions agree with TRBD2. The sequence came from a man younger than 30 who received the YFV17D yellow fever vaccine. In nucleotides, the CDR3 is TGTGCCAGCAGAACTAGACTAGCGGGGAAAAACAATGAGCAGTTCTTC. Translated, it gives CASRTRLAGKNNEQFF.